The entry that follows covers one TCR beta chain sequence. Its antigen is still unknown. No base quality information exists; no much larger clone differs at one position. TCR beta libraries were generated from genomic DNA with the immunoSEQ kit, following the manufacturer's recommendations. To prepare the libraries, a first multiplex PCR with proprietary primers was run, followed by a second PCR that added unique barcodes, and a bead cleanup was done after each round. A kit-provided positive control reaction and a negative control reaction were included in every sample batch. The final libraries were assessed on an Agilent 4200 TapeStation D1000 ScreenTape, pooled by volume, and quantified by qPCR. Sequencing was performed on an Illumina NextSeq500 using a MidOutput 150-cycle cartridge, with 156 Read1 cycles, 15 Index1 cycles, and the kit custom primers. The pooled library was loaded at roughly 1 pM, with a roughly 20% PhiX control spiked in. The authors' analysis ran thus. Vendor-processed data were analyzed in R, with a clonotype defined as all T cells sharing the same CDR3 nucleotide sequence. In the clone abundance analyses, frequencies in each sample were normalized to that sample's 10,000 most abundant clones. Public T cell clones, which averaged fewer than five per sample, were excluded before analysis. An abundance difference of at least 32-fold between compartments was the criterion for calling clonotypes tumor-enriched or baseline blood-enriched. Clonotypes expanded or contracted between blood time points were identified with a beta-binomial differential abundance model. Similarity between tumor and blood repertoires was quantified using the Baroni-Urbani and Buser coefficient, and groups were compared with two-tailed Wilcoxon tests in R. TCRdb took this table from immuneACCESS and kept in-frame rearrangements with V and J called. Such tables lack part of the clones; where checked against another copy, unresolved V genes explain under half of the gap, and the rest is unexplained. V, J and clone size derive from that table, while D and trimming were established from the DNA sequence. For this sample there are some 100,000 clones; under 90% appear just once. More than 5.5% of the sample goes to the ten largest clones.

Taken with the paper, the label for time point translates to: baseline pretreatment blood. In the paper's terms, the treatment or condition label means: 15 Gy SBRT to primary tumor, nephrectomy 4 weeks later. To follow tumor-enriched clonotypes, peripheral blood was collected serially from radiation-treated patients at baseline and again at 2 weeks and 4 weeks after SBRT. All patients had renal cell carcinoma with clear cell pathology. The QIAamp DNA Blood Mini Kit (Qiagen) was used to prepare genomic DNA for TCR sequencing. The analyses included just those samples that passed every quality control check. The sample originates from a study of radiation and T cells in renal cell carcinoma (dated by TCRdb to about 2020). A note on the overall study: The samples were drawn from a clinical trial, where primary renal cell carcinomas were treated with 15 Gy of stereotactic body radiation therapy and then removed by nephrectomy 4 weeks afterward. TCR beta sequencing covered approximately 50 samples in total, comprising some 25 tumors and about 27 peripheral blood samples. Across all 53 samples, under 5 million unique CDR3 nucleotide sequences, encoding 2,658,974 unique CDR3 amino acid sequences, were identified.

Study-wide findings and limitations: With a single-armed trial design, the study had no way to address how radiation dose or scheduling affects the TCR repertoire. Because pretreatment tumor biopsies were not available, the baseline intratumoral presence of clonotypes could not be determined. An increase in top tumor clonotypes in blood was observed from baseline to 2 weeks post-radiation, followed by contraction by 4 weeks, which was taken to suggest transient expansion of tumor-resident clones. Dynamics of the blood repertoire were not tracked past 4 weeks after treatment.

The sequenced sample was blood, obtained from a patient whose treatment included radiotherapy and nephrectomy. The TCR comes from a man aged 55 to 70 with renal cell carcinoma.

This receptor has the CDR3 CASSLLWDGEQYF. Here is the DNA: TGTGCCAGCAGCTTACTCTGGGATGGGGAGCAGTACTTC. The chain joins TRBV7-9 to TRBJ2-7; no D segment can be confidently identified. Sequences SEHNR (CDR1) and FQNEAQ (CDR2) are obtained from the germline V gene (reference sequence). From the cysteine through the phenylalanine, the CDR3 covers 13 amino acids. Only the CDR3 region is kept as DNA, spanning 39 bases read in frame from base 1. V is shortened by 2 bases, J by 7 bases, and the region joining them spans 12 bases.